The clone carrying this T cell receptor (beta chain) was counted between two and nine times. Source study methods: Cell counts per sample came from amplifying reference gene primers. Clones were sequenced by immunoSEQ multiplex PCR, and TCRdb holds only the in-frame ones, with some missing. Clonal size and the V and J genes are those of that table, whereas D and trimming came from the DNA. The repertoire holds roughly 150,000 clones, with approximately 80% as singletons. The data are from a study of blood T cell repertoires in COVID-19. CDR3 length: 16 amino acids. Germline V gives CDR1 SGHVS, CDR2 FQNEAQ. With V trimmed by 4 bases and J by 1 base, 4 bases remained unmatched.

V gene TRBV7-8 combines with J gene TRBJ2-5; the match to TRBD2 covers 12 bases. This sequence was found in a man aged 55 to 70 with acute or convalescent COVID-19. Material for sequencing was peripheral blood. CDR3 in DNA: TGTGCCAGCAGCTCGATACTAGCGGGGGGCCAAGAGACCCAGTACTTC. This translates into CASSSILAGGQETQYF.